One T cell receptor beta chain is described in this entry. Its target is not known. This sample is part of a study of shared clonotypes between healthy human individuals. Study overall: In total, the donors were two women and a few men aged 18 to 49. Study-wide results and caveats: Donors were few, which limited the genetic and exposure-history diversity represented. Clonotypes not shared had lower generation probabilities than those common to all four donors.

CD45RO-negative cells were positively selected for CCR7, leaving out terminally differentiated effector memory CD45RA+ cells. The CDR3 extends over 13 amino acids. V gave up 10 bases and J gave up 0 bases; unmatched junction bases: 3. Per the germline V gene, CDR1 is SNHLY and CDR2 is FYNNEI. The method was immunoSEQ multiplex PCR; TCRdb's version includes in-frame clones alone and lacks a portion of them. The profile covers hundreds of thousands of clones, with roughly 96% appearing a single time and roughly 0.1% taken by the ten largest. The V and J genes are TRBV2 and TRBJ2-5, with TRBD1 identical over 9 bases. The sequence came from a woman between 25 and 40 years old in good health. Specimen: naive CD8+ T cells sorted from blood. CDR3 residues: CANGQGNQETQYF. DNA for the CDR3: TGTGCCAATGGACAGGGGAACCAAGAGACCCAGTACTTC.